This T cell receptor (beta chain) was profiled in a study of a mutant IDH1 vaccine in newly diagnosed glioma. Assay: immunoSEQ multiplex PCR; the TCRdb copy retains only in-frame clones and omits some. The data hold over 50,000 clones, with 75% to 90% observed a single time. This clone was found a few times. The antigen remains undetermined. Time point: week 23, last vaccination. Mutant IDH1 20-mer peptide, at 300 ug, made up each vaccine dose, with topical imiquimod. New IDH1-mutant, ATRX-lost WHO grade 3 or 4 astrocytomas occurred in donors. This CDR3 region has 14 residues. Germline V gene sequence: CDR1 SQVTM, CDR2 ANQGSEA. The J segment lost 8 bases and the V segment lost 6 bases, leaving 7 bases of the junction unmatched.

The chain carries TRBV29-1 and TRBJ1-4, with TRBD1 identical over 12 bases. This TCR was recovered from a man younger than 30 with glioma. Sequenced here: PBMCs, sampled from a glioma patient whose treatment included an IDH1 peptide vaccine. CDR3 loop: CSVARDRGREKLFF. CDR3 in DNA: TGCAGCGTGGCCCGGGACAGGGGGCGAGAAAAACTGTTTTTT.